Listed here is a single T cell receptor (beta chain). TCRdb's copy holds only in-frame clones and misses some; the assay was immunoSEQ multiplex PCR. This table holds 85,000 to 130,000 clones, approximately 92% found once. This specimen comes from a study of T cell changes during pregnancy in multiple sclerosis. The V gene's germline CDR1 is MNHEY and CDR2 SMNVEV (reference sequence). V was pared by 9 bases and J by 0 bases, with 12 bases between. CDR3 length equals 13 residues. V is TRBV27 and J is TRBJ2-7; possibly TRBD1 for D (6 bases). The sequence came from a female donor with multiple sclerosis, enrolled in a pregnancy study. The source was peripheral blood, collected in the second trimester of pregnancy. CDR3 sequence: CASRQVNSYEQYF. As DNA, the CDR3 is TGTGCCAGTAGACAGGTTAACTCCTACGAGCAGTACTTC.